This T cell receptor beta chain is drawn from a study of patients and donors after allogeneic stem cell transplantation. TCRdb called the RT-PCR reads again in MiXCR, with one record for every CDR3 protein. This table has 800,000 to 1,000,000 distinct CDR3 sequences, more than 15% appearing once. There are 13 residues in the CDR3. This sequence joins TRBV21-1 and TRBJ2-1; TRBD1 was called by the table and not checked on the DNA. TRBV21-1 is designated a pseudogene. Sequenced: blood, either unsorted or a sorted T cell fraction (not recorded which). This TCR came from a human donor who was either an allogeneic HSCT recipient or a stem cell or donor lymphocyte infusion donor (not recorded which). It is not recorded whose cells these are; they may come from a transplant donor. CDR3 bases: TGTGCCAGCAGCGCTCACCCGGGACGTGTGCAGTTCTTC. Translating it yields CASSAHPGRVQFF.